This T cell receptor (beta chain) was obtained from a study of OX40 agonist ivuxolimab in advanced cancers. Notes on the research overall: The costimulatory receptor OX40 (CD134) was targeted by ivuxolimab, a fully human IgG2 agonistic monoclonal antibody. Intravenous ivuxolimab was administered to patients every 2 weeks at six dose levels: 0.01, 0.1, 0.3, 1.5, 3 and 10 mg/kg. Of the roughly 52 dose-escalation patients, hepatocellular carcinoma was present in about 20, melanoma in around 15, renal cell carcinoma in 9 and head and neck cancer in 9. In the dose-escalation cohort, 70% to 85% of patients were male, and the mean age was 60 years with a range of about 20 to 80. Prior anti-PD-1, anti-PD-L1 or anti-CTLA-4 therapy was permitted, and roughly two fifths of dose-escalation patients had received checkpoint inhibitors. Partial responses were achieved by three dose-escalation patients, of whom one had hepatocellular carcinoma and two had cutaneous melanoma. Peripheral TCRbeta sequencing was intended to test whether TCR sequence diversity was altered and clonal T-cell expansion was caused by ivuxolimab. The paper reports the monotherapy dose-escalation portion (N of about 50 patients) of the phase I ivuxolimab trial. Results the study describes overall, beyond this receptor: Low levels of normalized T-cell clonal expansion were also shown by some nonresponding patients. After ivuxolimab, expanded clones were on average more numerous among CD8+ T cells than among CD4+ T cells. The antigen specificity of the peripheral T cells that underwent clonal expansion was not determined. Partial responders in the 0.1-3.0 mg/kg groups had among the lowest normalized peripheral clonal expansion, especially among CD8+ T cells. Clonal expansion of both CD4+ and CD8+ blood T cells was observed from baseline to week 6 at doses 0.1 to 3.0 mg/kg.

The CDR3, cysteine through phenylalanine, is 17 amino acids long. The entry retains the CDR3 DNA only, 51 bases that are in frame from base 1. V loses 0 bases at its end and J loses 4 bases; junction bases beyond the gene matches: 9. The germline V gene supplies CDR1 SGDLS and CDR2 YYNGEE. The trial excluded patients who had a history of autoimmune disease or were on systemic immunosuppression. In every dose cohort, peripheral blood was drawn for TCR sequencing at baseline, cycle 4 day 1, and cycle 7 day 1. The samples were drawn from a first-in-human, open-label, multicenter phase I dose-escalation trial of ivuxolimab. Adults with locally advanced or metastatic melanoma, renal cell carcinoma, hepatocellular carcinoma or head and neck squamous cell carcinoma were enrolled in the trial. CD4+ and CD8+ T cells were sorted separately from peripheral blood before TCR sequencing. Genomic DNA was isolated from the sorted cells so that the TCRbeta CDR3 region could be sequenced. The immunoSEQ Assay was used for sequencing of TCRbeta CDR3 regions. As stored in TCRdb, this immuneACCESS dataset retains in-frame rearrangements with V and J assigned. A fraction of the clones does not appear; measured against another copy, unresolved V genes explain less than half of the discrepancy, and the remainder lacks a known reason. The sample table contains about 97,000 clones; only one count was recorded for 85% to 90% of them. 5.5% of the sample belongs to the ten largest clones.

A remark on this clone: Its target antigen remains unknown. Within one base of it there is no much larger clone, and no base qualities were kept.

This clonotype originated in an adult with an advanced solid tumor such as melanoma, head and neck, liver or kidney cancer. The chain links TRBV9 with TRBJ1-1, with 10 bases matching TRBD1. The source material was CD4+ or CD8+ T cells sorted from blood, sampled in a trial of the OX40 agonist ivuxolimab. CDR3 reads: CASSVGRDRGLGTEAFF. Read as DNA, the sequence is TGTGCCAGCAGCGTAGGCCGGGACAGGGGTTTAGGCACTGAAGCTTTCTTT.